This TCR beta chain was identified during a study of OX40 agonist ivuxolimab in advanced cancers. CDR1 and CDR2 (germline): SQVTM, ANQGSEA. The length of the CDR3 is 13 residues. Trimming pared 7 bases from V and 4 bases from J, leaving 17 bases between. The data were produced by immunoSEQ multiplex PCR, yet TCRdb's version contains in-frame clones alone and is incomplete. Here the sample spans some 64,000 clones, 80% to 95% being singletons. This sequence originates from an adult with an advanced solid tumor such as melanoma, head and neck, liver or kidney cancer. Here the sequenced sample was CD4+ or CD8+ T cells sorted from blood, taken in a trial of the OX40 agonist ivuxolimab. This sequence joins TRBV29-1 and TRBJ2-7; D is unresolved. In DNA, the CDR3 is TGCAGCGCAAGTCAGCCAGCACTGTACGAGCAGTACTTC. It yields the protein CSASQPALYEQYF.